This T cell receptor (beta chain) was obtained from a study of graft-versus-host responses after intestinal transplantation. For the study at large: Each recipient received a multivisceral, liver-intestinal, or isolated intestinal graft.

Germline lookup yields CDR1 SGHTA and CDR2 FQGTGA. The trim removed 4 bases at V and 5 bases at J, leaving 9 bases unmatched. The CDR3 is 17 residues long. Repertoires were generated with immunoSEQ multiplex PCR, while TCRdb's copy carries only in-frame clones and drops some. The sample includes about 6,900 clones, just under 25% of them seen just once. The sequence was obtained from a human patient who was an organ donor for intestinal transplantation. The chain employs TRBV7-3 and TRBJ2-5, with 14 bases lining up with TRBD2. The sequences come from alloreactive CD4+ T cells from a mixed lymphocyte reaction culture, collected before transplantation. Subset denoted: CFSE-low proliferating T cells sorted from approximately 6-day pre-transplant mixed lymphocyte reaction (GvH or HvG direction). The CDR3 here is CASSSPGLAGVLETQYF. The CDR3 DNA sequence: TGTGCCAGCAGCTCGCCGGGACTAGCGGGAGTGCTGGAGACCCAGTACTTC.